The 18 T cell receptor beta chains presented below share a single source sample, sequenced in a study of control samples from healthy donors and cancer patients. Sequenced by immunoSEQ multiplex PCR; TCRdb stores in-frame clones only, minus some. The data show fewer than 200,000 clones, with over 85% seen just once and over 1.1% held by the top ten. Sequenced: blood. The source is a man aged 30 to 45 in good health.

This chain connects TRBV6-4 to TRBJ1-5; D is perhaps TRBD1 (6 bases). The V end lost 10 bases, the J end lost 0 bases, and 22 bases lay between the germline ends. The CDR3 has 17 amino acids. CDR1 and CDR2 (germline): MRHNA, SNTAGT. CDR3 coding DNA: TGTGCCACCGGGGGCCACCTCGGGTCGGATAGCAATCAGCCCCAGCATTTT. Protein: CATGGHLGSDSNQPQHF.

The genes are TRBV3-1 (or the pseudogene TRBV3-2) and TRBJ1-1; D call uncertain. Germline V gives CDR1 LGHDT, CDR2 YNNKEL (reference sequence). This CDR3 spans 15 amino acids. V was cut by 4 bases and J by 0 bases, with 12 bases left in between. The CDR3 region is CASSPLEGVNTEAFF. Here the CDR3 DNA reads TGTGCCAGCAGCCCGTTAGAGGGAGTGAACACTGAAGCTTTCTTT.

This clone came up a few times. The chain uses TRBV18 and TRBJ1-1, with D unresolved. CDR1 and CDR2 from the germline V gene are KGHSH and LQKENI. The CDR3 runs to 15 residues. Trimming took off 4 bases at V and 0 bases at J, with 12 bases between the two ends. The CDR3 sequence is CASSLNSRMNTEAFF. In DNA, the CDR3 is TGTGCCAGCTCACTCAACTCCCGGATGAACACTGAAGCTTTCTTT. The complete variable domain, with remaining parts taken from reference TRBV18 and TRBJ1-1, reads NAGVMQNPRHLVRRRGQEARLRCSPMKGHSHVYWYRQLPEEGLKFMVYLQKENIIDESGMPKERFSAEFPKEGPSILRIQQVVRGDSAAYFCASSLNSRMNTEAFFGQGTRLTVV.

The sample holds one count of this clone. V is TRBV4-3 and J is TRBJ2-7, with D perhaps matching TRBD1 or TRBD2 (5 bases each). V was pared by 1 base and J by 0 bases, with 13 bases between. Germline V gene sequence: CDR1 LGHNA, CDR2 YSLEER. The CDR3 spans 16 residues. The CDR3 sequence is CASSQAFGASSYEQYF. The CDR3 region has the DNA TGCGCCAGCAGCCAAGCCTTCGGGGCAAGCTCCTACGAGCAGTACTTC.

The CDR3 DNA follows: TGTGCCAGCAAACCCAGGTGGGAGAAGTTTGAGAAACTGTTTTTT. Its protein product is CASKPRWEKFEKLFF. V is TRBV27 and J is TRBJ1-4; D ambiguous. CDR3 length equals 15 residues. Trimming removed 7 bases at V and 11 bases at J, with 23 bases between. Germline CDR1 is MNHEY and CDR2 is SMNVEV (reference sequence).

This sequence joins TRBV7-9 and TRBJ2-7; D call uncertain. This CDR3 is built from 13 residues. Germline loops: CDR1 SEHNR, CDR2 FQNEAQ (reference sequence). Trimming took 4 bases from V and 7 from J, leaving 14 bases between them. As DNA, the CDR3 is TGTGCCAGCAGCTCCCTTGACCTCGGGGAGCAGTACTTC. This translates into CASSSLDLGEQYF.

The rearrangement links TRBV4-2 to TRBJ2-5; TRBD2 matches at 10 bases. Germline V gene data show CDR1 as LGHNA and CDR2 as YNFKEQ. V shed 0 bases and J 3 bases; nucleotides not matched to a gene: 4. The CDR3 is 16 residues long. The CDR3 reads CASSQDGSGGEETQYF. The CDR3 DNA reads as TGTGCCAGCAGCCAAGATGGAAGCGGGGGGGAAGAGACCCAGTACTTC.

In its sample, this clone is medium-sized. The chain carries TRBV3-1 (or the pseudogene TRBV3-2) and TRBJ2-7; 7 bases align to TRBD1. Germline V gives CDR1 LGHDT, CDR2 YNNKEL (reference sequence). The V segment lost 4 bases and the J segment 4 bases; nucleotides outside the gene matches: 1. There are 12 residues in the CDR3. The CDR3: CASSPTGYEQYF. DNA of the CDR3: TGTGCCAGCAGCCCGACAGGGTACGAGCAGTACTTC.

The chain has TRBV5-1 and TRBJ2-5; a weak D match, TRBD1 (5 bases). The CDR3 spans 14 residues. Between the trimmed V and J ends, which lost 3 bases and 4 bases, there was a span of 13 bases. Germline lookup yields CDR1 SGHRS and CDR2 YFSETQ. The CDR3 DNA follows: TGCGCCAGCAGCTCTAGGGGAAGGGGAGAGACCCAGTACTTC. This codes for CASSSRGRGETQYF.

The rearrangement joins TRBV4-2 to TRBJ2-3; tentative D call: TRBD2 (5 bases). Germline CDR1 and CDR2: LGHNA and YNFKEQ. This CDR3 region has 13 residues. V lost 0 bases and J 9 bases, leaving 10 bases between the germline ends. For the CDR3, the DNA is TGTGCCAGCAGCCAAGAAATAGCGACCACGCAGTATTTT. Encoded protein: CASSQEIATTQYF.

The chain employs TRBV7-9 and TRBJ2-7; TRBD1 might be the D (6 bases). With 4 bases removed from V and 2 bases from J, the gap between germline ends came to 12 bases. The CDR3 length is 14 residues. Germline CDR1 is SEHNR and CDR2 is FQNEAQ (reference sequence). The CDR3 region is CASSSRGPPYEQYF. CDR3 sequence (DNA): TGTGCCAGCAGCTCCAGGGGTCCCCCCTACGAGCAGTACTTC.

The CDR3 nucleotides read TGTGCCAGCAGTGCCCGGGCTTTTAGAACTGAAGCTTTCTTT. It encodes CASSARAFRTEAFF. The V gene is TRBV2, the J gene TRBJ1-1; D call uncertain. Per the germline V gene, CDR1 is SNHLY and CDR2 is FYNNEI. The V end was cut by 4 bases, the J end by 5 bases, with 14 bases between. The CDR3 spans 14 residues.

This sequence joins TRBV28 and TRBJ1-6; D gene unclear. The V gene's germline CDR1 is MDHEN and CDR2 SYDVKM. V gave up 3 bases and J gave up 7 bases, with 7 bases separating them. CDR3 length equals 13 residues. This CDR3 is CASSLVENSPLHF. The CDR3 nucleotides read TGTGCCAGCAGTTTGGTGGAAAATTCACCCCTCCACTTT.

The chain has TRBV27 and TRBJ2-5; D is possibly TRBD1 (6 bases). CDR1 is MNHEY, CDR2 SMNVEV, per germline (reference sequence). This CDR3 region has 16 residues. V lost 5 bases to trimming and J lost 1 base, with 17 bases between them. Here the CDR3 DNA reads TGTGCCAGCAGTCTCTCAGGGGTGAATCCCCAAGAGACCCAGTACTTC. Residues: CASSLSGVNPQETQYF.

CDR3 in DNA: TGCGCCAGCAGTGATGGCGGGTTGGGAGGTGAGCAGTTCTTC. Its translation: CASSDGGLGGEQFF. The chain couples TRBV10-1 to TRBJ2-1, with D possibly being TRBD2 (6 bases). Germline V gives CDR1 WNHNN, CDR2 SYGVQD (reference sequence). The CDR3 spans 14 residues. V lost 3 bases and J lost 9, with 15 bases in between.

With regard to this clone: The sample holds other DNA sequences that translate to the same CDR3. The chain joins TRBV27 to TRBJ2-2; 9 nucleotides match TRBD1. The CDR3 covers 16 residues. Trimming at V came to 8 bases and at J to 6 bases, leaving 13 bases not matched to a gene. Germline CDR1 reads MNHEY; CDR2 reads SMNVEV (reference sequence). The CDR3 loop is CASRKNRDREAGELFF. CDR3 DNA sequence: TGTGCCAGCCGAAAGAACCGGGACAGGGAAGCCGGGGAGCTGTTTTTT.

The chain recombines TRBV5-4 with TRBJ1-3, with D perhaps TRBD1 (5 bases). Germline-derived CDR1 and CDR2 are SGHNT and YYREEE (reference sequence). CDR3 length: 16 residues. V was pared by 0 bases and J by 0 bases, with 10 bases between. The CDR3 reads CASSLGGSSSGNTIYF. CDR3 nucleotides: TGTGCCAGCAGCTTGGGGGGCTCAAGCTCTGGAAACACCATATATTTT.

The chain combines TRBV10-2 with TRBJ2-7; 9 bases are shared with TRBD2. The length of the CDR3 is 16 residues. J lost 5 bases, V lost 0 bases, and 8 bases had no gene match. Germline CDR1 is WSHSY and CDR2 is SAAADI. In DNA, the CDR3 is TGCGCCAGCAGTGAGTCCCTGGGACTAGCTTCTGACGAGCAGTACTTC. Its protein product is CASSESLGLASDEQYF.